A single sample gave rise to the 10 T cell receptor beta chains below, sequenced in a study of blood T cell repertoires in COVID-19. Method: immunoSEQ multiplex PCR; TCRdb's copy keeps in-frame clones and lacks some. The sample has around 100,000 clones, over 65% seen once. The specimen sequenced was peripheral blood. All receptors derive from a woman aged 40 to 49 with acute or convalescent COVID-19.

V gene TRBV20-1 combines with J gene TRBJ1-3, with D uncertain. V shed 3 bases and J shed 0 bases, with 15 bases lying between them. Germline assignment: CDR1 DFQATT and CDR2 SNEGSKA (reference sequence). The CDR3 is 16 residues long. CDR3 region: CSASLAGLPSGNTIYF. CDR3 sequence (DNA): TGCAGTGCTAGTCTCGCAGGCTTACCCTCTGGAAACACCATATATTTT.

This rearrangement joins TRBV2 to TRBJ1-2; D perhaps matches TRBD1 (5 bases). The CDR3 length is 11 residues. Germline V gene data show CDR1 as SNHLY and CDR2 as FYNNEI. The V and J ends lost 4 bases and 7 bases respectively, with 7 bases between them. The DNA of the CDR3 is TGTGCCAGCAGTGCCGGGGGTGGCTACACCTTC. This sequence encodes CASSAGGGYTF.

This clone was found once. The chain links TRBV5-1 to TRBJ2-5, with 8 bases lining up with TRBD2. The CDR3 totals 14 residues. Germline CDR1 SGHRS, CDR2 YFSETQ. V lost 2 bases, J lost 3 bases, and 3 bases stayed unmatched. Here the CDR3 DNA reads TGCGCCAGCAGCTTCGGGGGGGCAGAAGAGACCCAGTACTTC. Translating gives CASSFGGAEETQYF.

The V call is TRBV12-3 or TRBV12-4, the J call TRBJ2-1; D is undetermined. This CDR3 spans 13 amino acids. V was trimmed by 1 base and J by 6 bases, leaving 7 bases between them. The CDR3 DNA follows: TGTGCCAGCAGTTTAGGGCAGCGCAATGAGCAGTTCTTC. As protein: CASSLGQRNEQFF.

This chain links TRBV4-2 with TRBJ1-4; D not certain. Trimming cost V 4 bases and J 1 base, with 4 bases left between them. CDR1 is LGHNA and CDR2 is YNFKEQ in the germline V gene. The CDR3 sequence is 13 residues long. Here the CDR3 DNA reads TGTGCCAGCAGCCGCGGAACTAATGAAAAACTGTTTTTT. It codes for CASSRGTNEKLFF.

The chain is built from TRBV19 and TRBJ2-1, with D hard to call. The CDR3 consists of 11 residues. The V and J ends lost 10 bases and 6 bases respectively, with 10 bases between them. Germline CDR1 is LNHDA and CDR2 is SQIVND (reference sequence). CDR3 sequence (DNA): TGTGCCACTAAATATCGCAATGAGCAGTTCTTC. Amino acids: CATKYRNEQFF.

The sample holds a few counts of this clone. The DNA for the CDR3 is TGTGCCAGCAGCAACAGATACTCTACAGGGGGTCAGCCCCAGCATTTT. This encodes CASSNRYSTGGQPQHF. V gene TRBV7-2 combines with J gene TRBJ1-5; TRBD1 matches 8 bases. This CDR3 region has 16 residues. V gave up 5 bases and J gave up 6 bases; unmatched junction bases: 12. Germline CDR1 SGHTA, CDR2 FQGNSA.

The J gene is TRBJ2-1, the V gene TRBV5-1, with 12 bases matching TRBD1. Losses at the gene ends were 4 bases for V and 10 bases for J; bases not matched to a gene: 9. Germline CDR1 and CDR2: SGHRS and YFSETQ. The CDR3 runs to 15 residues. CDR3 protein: CASSMGQGALGEQFF. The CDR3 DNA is TGCGCCAGCAGCATGGGACAGGGGGCGCTTGGGGAGCAGTTCTTC.

The CDR3 here is CASSPPGGGAYNEQFF. The CDR3 DNA reads as TGTGCCAGCAGCCCCCCTGGCGGGGGGGCCTACAATGAGCAGTTCTTC. The gene calls are TRBV9 and TRBJ2-1; TRBD2 matches 9 bases. This CDR3 has 16 amino acids. Germline lookup yields CDR1 SGDLS and CDR2 YYNGEE. The trim removed 4 bases at V and 2 bases at J, leaving 7 bases unmatched.

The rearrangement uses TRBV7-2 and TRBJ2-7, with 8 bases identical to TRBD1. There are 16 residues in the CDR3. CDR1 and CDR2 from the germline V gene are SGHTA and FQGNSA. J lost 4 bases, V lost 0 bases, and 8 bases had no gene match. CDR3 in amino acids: CASSLATGGIAYEQYF. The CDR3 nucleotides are TGTGCCAGCAGCTTAGCTACAGGGGGAATAGCTTACGAGCAGTACTTC. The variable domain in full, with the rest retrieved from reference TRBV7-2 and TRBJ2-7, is GAGVSQSPSNKVTEKGKDVELRCDPISGHTALYWYRQSLGQGLEFLIYFQGNSAPDKSGLPSDRFSAERTGGSVSTLTIQRTQQEDSAVYLCASSLATGGIAYEQYFGPGTRLTVT.